This is a list of T cell receptor beta chains from one sample in a study of CD8 T cells in Susac syndrome. In TCRdb, the immunoSEQ multiplex PCR reads were re-called with MiXCR into one record per CDR3 protein. This sample has 100,000 to 150,000 distinct CDR3 sequences; 96% occur once, and the top ten carry approximately 0.15%. The sample taken for sequencing was CD4+ T cells from PBMCs. Every receptor here comes from a human donor with Susac syndrome. Both conserved end residues are part of each CDR3. D genes are given only for firm matches. Clone size is not always given. Where it is, it says once, few, many or a class for expanded clones.

v_gene: TRBV29-1
j_gene: TRBJ2-1
abundance: -
d_gene: -
CDR3nt: TGCAGCGTTGAAAGCCTACTAGTTGTAGATGAGCAGTTCTTC
CDR3aa: CSVESLLVVDEQFF

v_gene: TRBV29-1
j_gene: TRBJ2-3
abundance: -
d_gene: TRBD2
CDR3nt: TGCAGCGTTGGGGGAGCTAGCGGGGGCACAGATACGCAGTATTTT
CDR3aa: CSVGGASGGTDTQYF

v_gene: TRBV7-9
j_gene: TRBJ1-2
abundance: -
d_gene: -
CDR3nt: TGTGCCAGCAGCCCCGGGGGCCAGACCTATGGCTACACCTTC
CDR3aa: CASSPGGQTYGYTF

v_gene: TRBV9
j_gene: TRBJ1-1
abundance: once
d_gene: -
CDR3nt: TGTGCCAGCAGCGCCGGAGGAGGTTGGACTGAAGCTTTCTTT
CDR3aa: CASSAGGGWTEAFF

v_gene: TRBV18
j_gene: TRBJ1-1
abundance: once
d_gene: TRBD1
CDR3nt: TGTGCCAGCTCAGGGGGACAGGTGAACACTGAAGCTTTCTTT
CDR3aa: CASSGGQVNTEAFF

v_gene: TRBV12-3/TRBV12-4
j_gene: TRBJ2-7
abundance: -
d_gene: -
CDR3nt: TGTGCCAGCAGTTTAAACAGTCCCGAGCAGTACTTC
CDR3aa: CASSLNSPEQYF

v_gene: TRBV18
j_gene: TRBJ2-7
abundance: -
d_gene: TRBD1
CDR3nt: TGTGCCAGCTCACGTGCTGGGACAGCCTACGAGCAGTACTTC
CDR3aa: CASSRAGTAYEQYF

v_gene: TRBV5-1
j_gene: TRBJ2-7
abundance: -
d_gene: -
CDR3nt: TGCGCCAGCAGCTTGGCCGAGAGGTCCGATGGGCCCTACGAGCAGTACTTC
CDR3aa: CASSLAERSDGPYEQYF

v_gene: TRBV7-3
j_gene: TRBJ1-4
abundance: -
d_gene: -
CDR3nt: TGTGCCAGCAGCTACAAAGGGGCGTTTAATGAAAAACTGTTTTTT
CDR3aa: CASSYKGAFNEKLFF

v_gene: TRBV18
j_gene: TRBJ2-7
abundance: -
d_gene: -
CDR3nt: TGTGCCAGCTCACCAGAGACAGGCCCCTACGAGCAGTACTTC
CDR3aa: CASSPETGPYEQYF

v_gene: TRBV20-1
j_gene: TRBJ2-1
abundance: once
d_gene: TRBD2
CDR3nt: TGCAGTGCTAGAAGGGAGGGCCGCTTCGATGAGCAGTTCTTC
CDR3aa: CSARREGRFDEQFF

v_gene: TRBV30
j_gene: TRBJ2-7
abundance: -
d_gene: TRBD2
CDR3nt: TGTGCCTGGGGCCGTAGCGGGAGCTACGAGCAGTACTTC
CDR3aa: CAWGRSGSYEQYF